This TCR beta chain was found in a study of T cells in tumors after PD-1 blockade. Study-wide context: Excluded were patients with checkpoint blockade, immunosuppressants, or radiotherapy or other anti-cancer therapy within 4 weeks.

Sequenced by immunoSEQ multiplex PCR; TCRdb stores in-frame clones only, minus some. In the table there are about 12,000 clones, 63% of which are singletons. Genomic DNA template from tumor biopsies or peripheral blood, about 600 ng to 6,004 ng input. By proportion, this clone is large. Germline V gene lookup returns CDR1 SGHRS and CDR2 YFSETQ. This CDR3 has 15 amino acids. Trimming took 7 bases from V and 0 from J, leaving 11 bases between them. The receptor comes from a human donor with basal cell carcinoma. This chain uses TRBV5-1 with TRBJ1-6; perhaps TRBD1 as D (5 bases). This sample comprised tumor tissue, obtained before anti-PD-1 treatment. The CDR3 protein is CASAGGSSYNSPLHF. In DNA, the CDR3 is TGCGCCAGCGCCGGGGGGAGCTCCTATAATTCACCCCTCCACTTT.